The clone carrying this T cell receptor beta chain has only a few counts. This sample stems from a study of T-cell reconstitution after alpha-beta-depleted transplantation in children. Trimming removed 4 bases from V and 13 bases from J, with 19 bases in between. Germline-derived CDR1 and CDR2 are LGHNA and YNFKEQ. This CDR3 contains 13 residues. Unique molecular identifiers were used in preparing the TCRbeta library. TCRdb itself ran the PCR reads through MiXCR, one entry per CDR3 protein. The sample consists of about 360,000 distinct CDR3 sequences, roughly 15% of them appearing once. The TCR was taken from a human donor who donated a stem cell graft to a child with Fanconi anemia. The chain has TRBV4-2 and TRBJ1-2, with D maybe TRBD1 (5 bases). This specimen was PBMCs, taken from the stem cell graft. CDR3 region: CASSRGDSPGTTF. CDR3 nucleotide sequence: TGTGCCAGCAGCCGGGGCGACAGTCCAGGGACCACCTTC.